This TCR beta chain comes out of a study of blood T cells in healthy people across ages. Broader study findings: While age rose, TCR beta diversity per million T cells dropped in a roughly linear way.

At least 6 micrograms of total RNA were extracted per sample. Only a few counts were recorded for this clonotype. Its cognate antigen is unknown. Together with a sample-barcoded 5' primer, a J-beta primer mix was included in a second PCR lasting 7 to 11 cycles. CDR3-containing paired-end reads numbered at least 3 million in each sample. TCRdb itself ran the 5' RACE reads through MiXCR, one entry per CDR3 protein. This sample has 630,000 or so distinct CDR3 sequences, with 32% found just once. This receptor was obtained from a woman older than 75 in good health. Sequenced sample: blood.

The CDR3 coding sequence is TGTGCCAGCAGCCCGGGACAGGGGGAATCCTTGAACACTGAAGCTTTCTTT. This codes for CASSPGQGESLNTEAFF. The rearrangement joins TRBV7-8 to TRBJ1-1, with 11 bases identical to TRBD1. The CDR3 contains 17 residues. Germline V CDR1 and CDR2: SGHVS, FQNEAQ. V shed 5 bases, J shed 0 bases, and the junction held 8 bases outside the gene matches.